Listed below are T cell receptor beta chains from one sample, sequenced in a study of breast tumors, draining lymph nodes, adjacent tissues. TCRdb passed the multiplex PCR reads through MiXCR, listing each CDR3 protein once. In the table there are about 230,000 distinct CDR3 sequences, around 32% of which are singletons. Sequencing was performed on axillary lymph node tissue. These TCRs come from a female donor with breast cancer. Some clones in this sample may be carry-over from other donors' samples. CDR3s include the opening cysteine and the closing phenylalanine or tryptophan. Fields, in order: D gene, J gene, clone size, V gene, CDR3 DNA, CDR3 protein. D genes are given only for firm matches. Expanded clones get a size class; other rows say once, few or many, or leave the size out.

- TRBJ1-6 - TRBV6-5 TGTGCCAGCAGTCACTCGAAAACAAGCCCAAGGTTCAATTCACCCCTCCACTTT CASSHSKTSPRFNSPLHF
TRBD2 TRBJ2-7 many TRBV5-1 TGCGCCAGCAGCCGGTGGACTAGCGGGAGCGGTCGCGAGCAGTACTTC CASSRWTSGSGREQYF
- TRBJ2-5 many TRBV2 TGTGCCAGCAGTGACGGACTGGCCCAAGAGACCCAGTACTTC CASSDGLAQETQYF
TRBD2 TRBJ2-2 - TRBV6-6 TGTGCCAGCAGTCACTCGAATCCAGGCAGGGGGCTAGCGGGAGTCAACACCGGGGAGCTGTTTTTT CASSHSNPGRGLAGVNTGELFF
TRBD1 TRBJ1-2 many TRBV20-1 TGCAGTGCTAGAGAGACAGGGGGCAAAGGCTACACCTTC CSARETGGKGYTF
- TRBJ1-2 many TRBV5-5 TGTGCCAGCAGCTTGAAAGTAAGCTATGGCTACACCTTC CASSLKVSYGYTF
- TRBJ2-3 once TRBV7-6 TGTGCCAGCAGCTTAATGGGGACGGGGCCAGATACGCAGTATTTT CASSLMGTGPDTQYF
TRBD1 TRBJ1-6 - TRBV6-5 TGTGCCAGCAGTCACCCTCCGGGACAGGGTGATTCACCCCTCCACTTT CASSHPPGQGDSPLHF
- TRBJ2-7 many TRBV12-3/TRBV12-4 TGTGCCAGCAGTCCCCCGGCAGTACCCTACGAGCAGTACTTC CASSPPAVPYEQYF
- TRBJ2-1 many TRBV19 TGTGCCAGTAGTACGGACAGCTTATTACATCGGCAGTTCTTC CASSTDSLLHRQFF
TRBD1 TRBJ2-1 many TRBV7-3 TGTGCCAGCAGCTTACGGGACAGGGGTTCCTACAATGAGCAGTTCTTC CASSLRDRGSYNEQFF
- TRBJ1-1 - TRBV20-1 TGCAGTGCTAGGTCTGACACTGAAGCTTCCTTT CSARSDTEASF
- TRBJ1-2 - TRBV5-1 TGCGCCAGCAGCCTAACCCAGGGTTATGGCTACACCTTC CASSLTQGYGYTF
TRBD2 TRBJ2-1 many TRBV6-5 TGTGCCAGCAGAAATAGCGGGAGTTCAAATGAGCAGTTCTTC CASRNSGSSNEQFF
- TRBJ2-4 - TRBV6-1 TGTGCCAGCCATAGTGCGGGAGAGCCAGGGGGGTTACCCAAAAACATTCAGTACTTC CASHSAGEPGGLPKNIQYF
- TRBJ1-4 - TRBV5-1 TGCGCCAGCAGCATACAACGGGGTGAAAAACTGTTTTTT CASSIQRGEKLFF
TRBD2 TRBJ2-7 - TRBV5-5 TGTGCCAGCAGCTTGTTCGCCGGGGGGGACTACGAGCAGTACTTC CASSLFAGGDYEQYF
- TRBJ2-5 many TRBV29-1 TGCAGCGTCAACCAGGGGTCCCAAGAGACCCAGTACTTC CSVNQGSQETQYF
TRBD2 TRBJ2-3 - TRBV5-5 TGTGCCAGCAGCTTGTTACTAGCGGGAGGGGTTGAGCAGTATTTT CASSLLLAGGVEQYF
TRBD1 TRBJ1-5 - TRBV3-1 TGTGCCAGCAGCCAAGGTATCAGGACAGGCAGTCAGCCCCAGCATTTT CASSQGIRTGSQPQHF
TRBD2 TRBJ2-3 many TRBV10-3 TGTGCCATCAGTGGGAGCGGGAGTACCGGTACGCAGTATTTT CAISGSGSTGTQYF
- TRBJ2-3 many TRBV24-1 TGTGCCACCAGTCAGGGAAGCACAGATACGCAGTATTTT CATSQGSTDTQYF
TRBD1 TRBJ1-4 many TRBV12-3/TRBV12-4 TGTGCCAGCAGTCTCCGACAGGGGGGCGAAAAACTGTTTTTT CASSLRQGGEKLFF
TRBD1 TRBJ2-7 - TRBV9 TGTGCCAGCAAATGGATGGACAGGGGGCAATACGAGCAGTACTTC CASKWMDRGQYEQYF
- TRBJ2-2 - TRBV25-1 TGTGCCAGCAGTGCTAGACCATTCGGGGGACACCGCACCGGGGAGCTGTTTTTT CASSARPFGGHRTGELFF
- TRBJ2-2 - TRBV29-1 TGCGGGGGTCAGAGAGACTTAAGAACCGGGGAGCTGTTTTTT CGGQRDLRTGELFF
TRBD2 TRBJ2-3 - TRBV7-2 TGTGCCAGCAGCTTAGGGGGCCGCGGGGGGCCACTAGCGGGGGGGACAGATACGCAGTATTTT CASSLGGRGGPLAGGTDTQYF
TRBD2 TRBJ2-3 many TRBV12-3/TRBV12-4 TGTGCCAGCAGAAAAGCGGGGACTAGCACAGATACGCAGTATTTT CASRKAGTSTDTQYF
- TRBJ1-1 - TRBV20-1 TGCAGTGCTAGAGTTTTTAGAAGAGAAGCTTTCTTT CSARVFRREAFF
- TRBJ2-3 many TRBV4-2 TGTGCCAGCAGCCAAGGGCGGAGGACAGATACGCAGTATTTT CASSQGRRTDTQYF
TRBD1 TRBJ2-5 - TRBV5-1 TGCGCCAGCAGCTTGGGGCAGGGGGCCCAAAGTGAGACCCAGTACTTC CASSLGQGAQSETQYF
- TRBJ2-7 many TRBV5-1 TGCGCCAGCACAGGCATCGAGCAGTACTTC CASTGIEQYF
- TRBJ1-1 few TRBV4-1 TGCGCCAGCAGCCAAGTTCGGCAGAACACTGAAGCTTTCTTT CASSQVRQNTEAFF
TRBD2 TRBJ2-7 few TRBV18 TGTGCCAGCTCACCATCGGGTTCTAGCGGGAGGTACGAGCAGTACTTC CASSPSGSSGRYEQYF
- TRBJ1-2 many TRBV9 TGTGCCAGCAGCGTAGATGAAACTTATGGCTACACCTTC CASSVDETYGYTF
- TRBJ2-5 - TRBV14 TGTGCCAGCTCACCACCGTCAGGCCCGCAAGAGACCCAGTACTTC CASSPPSGPQETQYF